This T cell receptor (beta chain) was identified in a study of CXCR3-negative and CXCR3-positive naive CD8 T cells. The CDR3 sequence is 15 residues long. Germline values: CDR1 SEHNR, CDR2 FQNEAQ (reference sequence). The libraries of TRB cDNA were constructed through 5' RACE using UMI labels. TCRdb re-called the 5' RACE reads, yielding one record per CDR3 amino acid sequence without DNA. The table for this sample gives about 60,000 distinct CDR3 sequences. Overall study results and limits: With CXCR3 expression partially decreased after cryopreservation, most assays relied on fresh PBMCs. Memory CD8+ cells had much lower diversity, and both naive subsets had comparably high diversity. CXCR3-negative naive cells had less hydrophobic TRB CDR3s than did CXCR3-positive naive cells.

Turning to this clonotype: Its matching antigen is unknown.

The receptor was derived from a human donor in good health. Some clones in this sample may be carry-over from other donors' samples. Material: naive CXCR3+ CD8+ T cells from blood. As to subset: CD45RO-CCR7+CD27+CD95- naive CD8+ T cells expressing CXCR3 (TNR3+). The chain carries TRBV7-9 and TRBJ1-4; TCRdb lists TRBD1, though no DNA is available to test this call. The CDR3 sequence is CASSSVGQSNEKLFF.